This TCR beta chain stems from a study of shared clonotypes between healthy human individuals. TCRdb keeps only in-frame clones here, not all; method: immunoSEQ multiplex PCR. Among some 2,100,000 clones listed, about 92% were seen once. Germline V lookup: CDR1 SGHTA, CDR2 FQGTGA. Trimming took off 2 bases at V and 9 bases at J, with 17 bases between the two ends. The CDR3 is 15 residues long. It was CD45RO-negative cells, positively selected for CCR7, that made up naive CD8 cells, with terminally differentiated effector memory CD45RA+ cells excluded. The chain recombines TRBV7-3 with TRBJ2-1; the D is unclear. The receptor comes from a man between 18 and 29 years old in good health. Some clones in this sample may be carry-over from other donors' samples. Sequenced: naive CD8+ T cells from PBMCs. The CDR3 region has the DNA TGTGCCAGCAGCTTACGGGCTAGGCTAGAGAGTGAGCAGTTCTTC. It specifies CASSLRARLESEQFF.